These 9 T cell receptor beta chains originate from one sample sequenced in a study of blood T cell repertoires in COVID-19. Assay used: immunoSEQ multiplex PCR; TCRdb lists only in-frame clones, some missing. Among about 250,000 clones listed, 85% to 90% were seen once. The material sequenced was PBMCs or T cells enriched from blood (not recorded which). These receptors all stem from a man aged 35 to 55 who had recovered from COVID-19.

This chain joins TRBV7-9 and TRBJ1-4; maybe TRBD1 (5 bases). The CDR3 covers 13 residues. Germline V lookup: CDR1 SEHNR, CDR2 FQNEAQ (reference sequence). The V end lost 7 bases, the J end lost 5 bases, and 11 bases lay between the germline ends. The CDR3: CASKGLTNEKLFF. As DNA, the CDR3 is TGTGCCAGCAAGGGACTCACAAATGAAAAACTGTTTTTT.

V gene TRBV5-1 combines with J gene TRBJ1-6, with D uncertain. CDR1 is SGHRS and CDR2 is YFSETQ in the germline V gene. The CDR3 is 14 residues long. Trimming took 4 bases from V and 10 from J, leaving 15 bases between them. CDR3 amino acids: CASSRENSRSPLHF. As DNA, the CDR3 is TGCGCCAGCAGCCGGGAGAACAGCAGATCACCCCTCCACTTT.

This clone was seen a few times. CDR3 amino acids: CASTPGPGSGLIGGYTF. CDR3 nucleotides: TGTGCCAGCACCCCTGGTCCAGGGAGCGGGCTAATTGGGGGCTACACCTTC. This sequence joins TRBV5-5 and TRBJ1-2, with TRBD1 as a possible D gene (5 bases). Deletions cut 6 bases from V and 8 bases from J, with 29 bases between. Germline-derived CDR1 and CDR2 are SGHKS and YYEKEE (reference sequence). This CDR3 comprises 17 residues.

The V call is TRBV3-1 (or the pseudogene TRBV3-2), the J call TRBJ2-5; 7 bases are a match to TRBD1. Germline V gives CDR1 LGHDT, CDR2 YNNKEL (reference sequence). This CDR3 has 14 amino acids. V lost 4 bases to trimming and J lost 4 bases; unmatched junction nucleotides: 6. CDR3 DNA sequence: TGTGCCAGCAGCCTCTTATCAGGGGGAGAGACCCAGTACTTC. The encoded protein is CASSLLSGGETQYF.

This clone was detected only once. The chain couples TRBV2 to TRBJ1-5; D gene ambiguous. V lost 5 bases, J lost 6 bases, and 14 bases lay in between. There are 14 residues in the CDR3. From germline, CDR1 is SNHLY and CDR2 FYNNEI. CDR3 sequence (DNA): TGTGCCAGCAGTTCATACAATCCCAGTCAGCCCCAGCATTTT. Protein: CASSSYNPSQPQHF.

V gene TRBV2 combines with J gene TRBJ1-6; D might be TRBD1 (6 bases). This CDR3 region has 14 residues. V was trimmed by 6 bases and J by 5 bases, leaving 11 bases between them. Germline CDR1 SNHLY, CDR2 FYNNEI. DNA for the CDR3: TGTGCCAGCAGCCACCCAGGGGATAATTCACCCCTCCACTTT. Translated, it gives CASSHPGDNSPLHF.

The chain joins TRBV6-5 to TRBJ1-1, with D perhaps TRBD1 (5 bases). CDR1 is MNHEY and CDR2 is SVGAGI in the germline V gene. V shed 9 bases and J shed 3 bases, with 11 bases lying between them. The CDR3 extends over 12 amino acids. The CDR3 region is CASQGVDTEAFF. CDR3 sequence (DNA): TGTGCCAGTCAGGGTGTTGACACTGAAGCTTTCTTT.

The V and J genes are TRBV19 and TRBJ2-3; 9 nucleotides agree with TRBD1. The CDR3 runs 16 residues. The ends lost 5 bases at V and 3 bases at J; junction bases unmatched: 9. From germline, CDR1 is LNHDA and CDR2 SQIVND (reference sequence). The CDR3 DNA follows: TGTGCCAGTAGTGAGTACAGGGGGCGCGGGACAGATACGCAGTATTTT. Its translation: CASSEYRGRGTDTQYF.

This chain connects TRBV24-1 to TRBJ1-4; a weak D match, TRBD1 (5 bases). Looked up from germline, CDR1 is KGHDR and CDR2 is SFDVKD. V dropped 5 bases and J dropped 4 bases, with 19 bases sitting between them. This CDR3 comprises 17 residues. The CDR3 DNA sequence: TGTGCCACCAGTGCTGGACCAGACAGTCCCTATAATGAAAAACTGTTTTTT. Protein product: CATSAGPDSPYNEKLFF.